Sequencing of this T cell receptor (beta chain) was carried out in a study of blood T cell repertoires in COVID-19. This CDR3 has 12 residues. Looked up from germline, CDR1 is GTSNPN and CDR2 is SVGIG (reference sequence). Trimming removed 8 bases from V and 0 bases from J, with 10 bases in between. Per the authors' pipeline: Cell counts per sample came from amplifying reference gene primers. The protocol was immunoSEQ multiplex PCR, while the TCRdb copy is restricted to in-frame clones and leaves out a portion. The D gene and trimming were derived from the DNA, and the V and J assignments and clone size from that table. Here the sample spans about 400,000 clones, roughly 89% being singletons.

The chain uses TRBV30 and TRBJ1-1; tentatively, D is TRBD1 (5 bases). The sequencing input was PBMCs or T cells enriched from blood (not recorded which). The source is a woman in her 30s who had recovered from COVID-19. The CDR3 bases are TGTGCCCTTCAGGGCGTGAACACTGAAGCTTTCTTT. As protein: CALQGVNTEAFF.